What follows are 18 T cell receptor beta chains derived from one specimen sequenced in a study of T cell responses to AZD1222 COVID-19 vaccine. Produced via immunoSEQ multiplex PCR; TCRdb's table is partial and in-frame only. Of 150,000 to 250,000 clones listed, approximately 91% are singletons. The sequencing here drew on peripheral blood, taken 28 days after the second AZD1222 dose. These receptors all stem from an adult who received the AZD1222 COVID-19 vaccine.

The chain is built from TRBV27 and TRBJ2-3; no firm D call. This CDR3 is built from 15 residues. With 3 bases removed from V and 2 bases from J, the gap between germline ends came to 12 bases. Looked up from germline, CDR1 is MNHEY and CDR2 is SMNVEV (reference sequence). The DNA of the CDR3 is TGTGCCAGCAGTTTTTTAAAGGGTTTCACAGATACGCAGTATTTT. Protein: CASSFLKGFTDTQYF.

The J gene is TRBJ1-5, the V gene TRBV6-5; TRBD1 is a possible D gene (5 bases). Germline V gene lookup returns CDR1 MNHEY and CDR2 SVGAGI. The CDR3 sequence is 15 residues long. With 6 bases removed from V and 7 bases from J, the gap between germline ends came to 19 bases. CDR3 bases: TGTGCCAGCAGGCCAGGGTCGACGGGGGGACAGCCCCAGCATTTT. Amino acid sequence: CASRPGSTGGQPQHF.

The CDR3 spells CASSEPWGSGEQYF. CDR3 bases: TGCGCCAGCAGCGAGCCCTGGGGGTCGGGGGAGCAGTACTTC. The chain links TRBV5-1 to TRBJ2-7; D assignment may be TRBD1 or TRBD2 (5 bases each). V was trimmed by 4 bases and J by 7 bases, leaving 18 bases between them. CDR3 length equals 14 residues. In germline, CDR1 is SGHRS, CDR2 YFSETQ.

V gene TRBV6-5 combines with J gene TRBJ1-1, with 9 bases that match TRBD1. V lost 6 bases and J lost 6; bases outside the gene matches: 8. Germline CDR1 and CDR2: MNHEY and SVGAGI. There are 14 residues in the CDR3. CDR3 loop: CASSRDRGGAEAFF. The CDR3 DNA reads TGTGCCAGCAGCAGAGACAGGGGGGGGGCTGAAGCTTTCTTT.

Here the CDR3 DNA reads TGTGCCAGTAGTATAACAGCGGGACTAGGGGAGACCCAGTACTTC. Translated: CASSITAGLGETQYF. This chain joins TRBV19 and TRBJ2-5; TRBD2 aligns across 8 bases. The CDR3 runs to 15 residues. The V segment lost 2 bases and the J segment 5 bases; nucleotides outside the gene matches: 7. Germline CDR1 LNHDA, CDR2 SQIVND (reference sequence).

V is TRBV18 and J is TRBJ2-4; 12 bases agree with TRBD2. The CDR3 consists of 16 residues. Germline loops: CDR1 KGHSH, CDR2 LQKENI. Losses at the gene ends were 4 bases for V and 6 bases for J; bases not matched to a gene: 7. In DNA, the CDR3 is TGTGCCAGCTCACGGTTTCGGACTAGCGGGACAAACATTCAGTACTTC. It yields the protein CASSRFRTSGTNIQYF.

Here the CDR3 reads CASNRLAGGSYEQYF. In DNA form, the CDR3 reads TGCGCCAGCAACCGACTAGCGGGAGGCTCCTACGAGCAGTACTTC. This rearrangement joins TRBV5-1 to TRBJ2-7, with 13 bases fitting TRBD2. The CDR3 runs 15 residues. Trimming took 6 bases from V and 0 from J; bases not matched to a gene: 3. In germline, CDR1 is SGHRS, CDR2 YFSETQ.

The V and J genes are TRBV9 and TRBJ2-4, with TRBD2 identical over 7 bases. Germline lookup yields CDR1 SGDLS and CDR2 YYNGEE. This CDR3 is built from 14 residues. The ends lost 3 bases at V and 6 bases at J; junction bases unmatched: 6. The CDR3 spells CASSGREVGNIQYF. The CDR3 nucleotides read TGTGCCAGCAGCGGCCGGGAGGTGGGAAACATTCAGTACTTC.

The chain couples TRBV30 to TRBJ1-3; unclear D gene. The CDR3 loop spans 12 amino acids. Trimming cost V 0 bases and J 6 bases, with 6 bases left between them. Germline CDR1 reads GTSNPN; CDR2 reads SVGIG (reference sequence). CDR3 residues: CAWSVNQNTIYF. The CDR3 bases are TGTGCCTGGAGTGTTAATCAAAACACCATATATTTT.

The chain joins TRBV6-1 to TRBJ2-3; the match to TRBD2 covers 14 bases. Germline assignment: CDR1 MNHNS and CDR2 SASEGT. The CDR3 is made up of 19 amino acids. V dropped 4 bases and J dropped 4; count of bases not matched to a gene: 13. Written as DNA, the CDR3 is TGTGCCAGCAGTGTCCCGTTGGGACTAGCGGGAGACGGGGCAGATACGCAGTATTTT. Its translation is CASSVPLGLAGDGADTQYF.

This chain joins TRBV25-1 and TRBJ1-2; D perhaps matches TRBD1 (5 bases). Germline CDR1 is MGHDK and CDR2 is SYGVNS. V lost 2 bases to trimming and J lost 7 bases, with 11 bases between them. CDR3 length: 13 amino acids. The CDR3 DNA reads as TGTGCCAGCAGTGAAATCGGGGCGGGTGGCTACACCTTC. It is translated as CASSEIGAGGYTF.

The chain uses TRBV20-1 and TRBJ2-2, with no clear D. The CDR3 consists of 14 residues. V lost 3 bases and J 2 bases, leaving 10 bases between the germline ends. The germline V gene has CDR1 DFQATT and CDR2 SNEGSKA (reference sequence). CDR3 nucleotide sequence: TGCAGTGCTAGTTCGCCCACAAACACCGGGGAGCTGTTTTTT. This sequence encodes CSASSPTNTGELFF.

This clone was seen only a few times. The CDR3, as DNA: TGTGCCAGCAGTGAAAGGGTGGCAGGGGGCACAGATACGCAGTATTTT. Its translation is CASSERVAGGTDTQYF. This chain connects TRBV6-4 to TRBJ2-3, with D maybe TRBD1 (6 bases). CDR3 length equals 16 residues. Germline CDR1 reads MRHNA; CDR2 reads SNTAGT. V was clipped by 3 bases and J by 1 base, with 14 bases between them.

For the CDR3, the DNA is TGTGCCTGGAGAGACCCGCCCTGGGACTATGGCTACACCTTC. Translation: CAWRDPPWDYGYTF. The rearrangement uses TRBV30 and TRBJ1-2, with D uncertain. This CDR3 spans 14 amino acids. V lost 3 bases and J 3 bases, leaving 14 bases between the germline ends. Germline CDR1 and CDR2: GTSNPN and SVGIG (reference sequence).

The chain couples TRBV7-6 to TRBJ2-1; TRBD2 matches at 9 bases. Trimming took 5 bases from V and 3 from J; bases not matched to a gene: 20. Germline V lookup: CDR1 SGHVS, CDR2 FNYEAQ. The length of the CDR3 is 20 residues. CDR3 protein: CASSTSFLGLGGGGYNEQFF. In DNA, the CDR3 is TGTGCCAGCAGCACAAGCTTTTTGGGGCTAGGCGGGGGGGGCTACAATGAGCAGTTCTTC.

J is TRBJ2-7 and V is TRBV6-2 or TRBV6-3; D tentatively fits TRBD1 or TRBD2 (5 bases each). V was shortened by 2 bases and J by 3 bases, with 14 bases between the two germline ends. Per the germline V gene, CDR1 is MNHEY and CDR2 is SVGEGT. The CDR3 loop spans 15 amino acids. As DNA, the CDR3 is TGTGCCAGCAGTTACCTTAGGGAGAGGGGCTACGAGCAGTACTTC. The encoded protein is CASSYLRERGYEQYF.

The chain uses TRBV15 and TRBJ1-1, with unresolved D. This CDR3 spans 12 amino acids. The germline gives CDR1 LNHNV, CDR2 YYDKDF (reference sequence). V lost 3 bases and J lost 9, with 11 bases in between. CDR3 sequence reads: CATSRNPGKAFF. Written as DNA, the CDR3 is TGTGCCACCAGCAGGAACCCGGGGAAAGCTTTCTTT.

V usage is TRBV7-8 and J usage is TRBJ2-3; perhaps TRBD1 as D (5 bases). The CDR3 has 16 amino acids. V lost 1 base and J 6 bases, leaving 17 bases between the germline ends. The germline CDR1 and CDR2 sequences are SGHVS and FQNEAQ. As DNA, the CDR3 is TGTGCCAGCAGCTTAGGGGCAGGGCGTCTCGGGGATACGCAGTATTTT. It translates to CASSLGAGRLGDTQYF.